This T cell receptor (beta chain) derives from a study of cytomegalovirus exposure and HLA in healthy donors. The study's findings and limits: As a later analysis showed, a missense DCLRE1C variant was linked to trimming of TCR beta V- and J-genes. HLA allele associations emerged for about 16,000 TCR beta sequences in a later analysis, at 0.05 false discovery rate. TCR beta sequences reportedly predicted most subjects' HLA-A and HLA-B alleles accurately.

Turning to this clone: Its antigen remains unidentified.

The CDR3 spans 15 residues. Trimming shortened V by 3 bases and J by 1 base, and 12 bases separated the two germline ends. CDR1 SGHAT and CDR2 FQDESV come from the germline V gene (reference sequence). A multiplex PCR was run with 60 Vbeta primers and 13 Jbeta primers. Sequencing used immunoSEQ multiplex PCR; TCRdb keeps in-frame clones, though not all of them. The data show more than 80,000 clones, over 80% seen once. The sequenced sample was PBMCs. The chain employs TRBV11-1 and TRBJ1-1; weak D call: TRBD1 (5 bases). The receptor's source is a female donor in good health and CMV-seropositive. CDR3 in DNA: TGTGCCAGCAGCTTGTATACGGGGGGGAACACTGAAGCTTTCTTT. Encoded protein: CASSLYTGGNTEAFF.